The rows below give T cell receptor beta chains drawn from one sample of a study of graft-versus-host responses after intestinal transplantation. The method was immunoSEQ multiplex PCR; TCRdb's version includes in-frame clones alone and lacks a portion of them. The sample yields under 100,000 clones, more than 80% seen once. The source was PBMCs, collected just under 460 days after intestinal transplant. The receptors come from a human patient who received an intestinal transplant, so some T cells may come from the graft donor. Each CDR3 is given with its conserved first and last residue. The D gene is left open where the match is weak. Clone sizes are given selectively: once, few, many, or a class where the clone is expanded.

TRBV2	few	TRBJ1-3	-	TGTGCCAGCAGTTACACCCAAAGCTCTGGAAACACCATATATTTT	CASSYTQSSGNTIYF
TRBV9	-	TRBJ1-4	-	TGTGCCAGCAGCGTAGGACAGACAAATGAAAAACTGTTTTTT	CASSVGQTNEKLFF
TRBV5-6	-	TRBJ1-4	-	TGTGCCAGCAGCTTGGTCGGGGGTTTGGAACTGTTTTTT	CASSLVGGLELFF
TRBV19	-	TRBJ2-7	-	TGTGCCAGTAGTACCCACTACGAGCAGTACTTC	CASSTHYEQYF
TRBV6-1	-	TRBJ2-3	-	TGTGCCAGCCTTGGCCAGGGCACAGATACGCAGTATTTT	CASLGQGTDTQYF
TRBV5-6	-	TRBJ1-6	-	TGTGCCACCGCGGCCTCCTATAATTCACCCCTCCACTTT	CATAASYNSPLHF
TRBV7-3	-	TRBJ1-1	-	TGTGCCAGCAGCACAGTTGGACAGCTGAACACTGAAGCTTTCTTT	CASSTVGQLNTEAFF
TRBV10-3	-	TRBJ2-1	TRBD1	TGTGCCATCAGTGGGGTCGGGACAGGGGTGTACAATGAGCAGTTCTTC	CAISGVGTGVYNEQFF
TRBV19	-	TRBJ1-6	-	TGTGCCAGTAGGGTGACAGGTAATTCACCCCTCCACTTT	CASRVTGNSPLHF
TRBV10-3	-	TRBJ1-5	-	TGTGCCATCAGATCAACAGGGTCAGGCAATCAGCCCCAGCATTTT	CAIRSTGSGNQPQHF
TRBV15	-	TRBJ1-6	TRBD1	TGTGCCACCAGCAGAGACCAATCCTGGACAGGGAAACACACCCCCCACTTT	CATSRDQSWTGKHTPHF
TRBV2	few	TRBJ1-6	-	TGTGCCAGCAGTGAATGGGTTCAAGGGCAATCACCCCTCCACTTT	CASSEWVQGQSPLHF
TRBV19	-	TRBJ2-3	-	TGTGCCAGTAGTATCGTGACCTCGGGCACAGATACGCAGTATTTT	CASSIVTSGTDTQYF
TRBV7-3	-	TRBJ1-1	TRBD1	TGTGCCAGCAGCTTGACAGGGGTGCGGAGAGACACTGAAGCTTTCTTT	CASSLTGVRRDTEAFF
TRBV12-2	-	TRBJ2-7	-	TGTGCAAGTCGCTTATATGCCAGTCCCTACGAGCAGTACTTC	CASRLYASPYEQYF
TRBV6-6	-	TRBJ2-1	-	TGTGCCAGCAGTTTCCGGGGAACCAATGAGCAGTTCTTC	CASSFRGTNEQFF
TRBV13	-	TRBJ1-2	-	TGTGCCAGCAGCTTAGGGACCCTGGGTGGCTACACCTTC	CASSLGTLGGYTF
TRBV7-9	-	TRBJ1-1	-	TGTGCCAGCAGCTCAGAAACGGCGGACACTGAAGCTTTCTTT	CASSSETADTEAFF
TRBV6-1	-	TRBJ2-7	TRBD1	TGTGCCAGCACTCGACGACAGGGCGACTACGAGCAGTACTTC	CASTRRQGDYEQYF
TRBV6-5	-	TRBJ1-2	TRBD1	TGTGCCAGTGCGACAGGGGCCTATGGCTACACCTTC	CASATGAYGYTF
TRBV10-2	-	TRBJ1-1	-	TGCGCCAGCAGTATTCCTATGATAACGCAGGGTGGGGGGAACACTGAAGCTTTCTTT	CASSIPMITQGGGNTEAFF
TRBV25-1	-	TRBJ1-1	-	TGTGCCAGCAGTTACCCCGGGAGGGGGGAAAGAGCTTTCTTT	CASSYPGRGERAFF
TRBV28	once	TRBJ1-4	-	TGTGCCAGCAGCCGAGGGACGGCAGAAAAACTGTTTTTT	CASSRGTAEKLFF
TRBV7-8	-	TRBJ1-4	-	TGTGCCAGCAGCCCCCGACGGGGAGGGGTGAATGAAAAACTGTTTTTT	CASSPRRGGVNEKLFF
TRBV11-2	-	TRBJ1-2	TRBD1	TGTGCCAGCAGCTTAGATTCAGGGGGGGCGCCCTATGGCTACACCTTC	CASSLDSGGAPYGYTF
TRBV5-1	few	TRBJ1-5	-	TGCGCCAGCAGCTTGGACTGGGGCCAGCCCCAGCATTTT	CASSLDWGQPQHF
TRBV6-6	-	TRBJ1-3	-	TGTGCCAGCAGTTACGGGACTGCCGGAAACACCATATATTTT	CASSYGTAGNTIYF
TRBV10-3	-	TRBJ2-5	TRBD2	TGTGCCATCGGGGAGCGGGGGGTTCAGGCCCAGTACTTC	CAIGERGVQAQYF
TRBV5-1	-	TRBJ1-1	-	TGCGCCAGCAGCTCACTCATCGGGGTGAACACTGAAGCTTTCTTT	CASSSLIGVNTEAFF
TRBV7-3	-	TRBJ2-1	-	TGTGCCAGCAGCCCCGGGATCGATTACAATGAGCAGTTCTTC	CASSPGIDYNEQFF
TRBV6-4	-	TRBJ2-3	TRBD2	TGTGCCAGCAGTGACTCGAGGACTAGCGGGGGGGGTAGCACAGATACGCAGTATTTT	CASSDSRTSGGGSTDTQYF
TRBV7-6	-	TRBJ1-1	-	TGTGCCAGCAGACCCGGGACGGCAAACACTGAAGCTTTCTTT	CASRPGTANTEAFF
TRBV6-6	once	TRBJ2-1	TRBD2	TGTGCCAGCGGGTTAGCGGGGGGGCCGTACAATGAGCAGTTCTTC	CASGLAGGPYNEQFF
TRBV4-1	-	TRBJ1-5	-	TGCGCCAGCAGCCAAGGGACAGTGGGATGGCCCCAGCATTTT	CASSQGTVGWPQHF
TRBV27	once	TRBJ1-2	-	TGTGCCAGCAGTCTCCCTTATGGCTACACCTTC	CASSLPYGYTF
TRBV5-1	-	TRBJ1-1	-	TGCGCCAGCAGCTTTAACACTGAAGCTTTCTTT	CASSFNTEAFF
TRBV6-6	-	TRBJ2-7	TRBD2	TGTGCCAGCCTGGGCGGGGGGGCCTACGAGCAGTACTTC	CASLGGGAYEQYF